The sequence of this T cell receptor (beta chain) was determined in a study of blood T cell repertoires in COVID-19. Overall study context: The study drew acute and convalescent COVID-19 samples from the United States, Italy and Spain. T cells, B-cell-depleted T cells, or PBMCs provided the cDNA or gDNA that served as material.

Libraries were prepared by immunoSEQ multiplex PCR; TCRdb keeps only in-frame clonotypes and omits some of them. Here the sample spans some 100,000 clones, more than 75% being singletons. CDR1 is LNHNV, CDR2 YYDKDF, per germline (reference sequence). V shed 5 bases and J 4 bases; nucleotides not matched to a gene: 10. The CDR3 has 15 residues. Material: peripheral blood. This sequence originates from a human donor in a cohort sampled during active COVID-19. The chain recombines TRBV15 with TRBJ2-7; 8 positions agree with TRBD1. This CDR3 is CATSSGQGEWYEQYF. The CDR3 DNA is TGTGCCACCAGCTCAGGACAGGGAGAATGGTACGAGCAGTACTTC.